This T cell receptor beta chain is drawn from a study of shared clonotypes between healthy human individuals. Study results and limitations: Shared clonotypes across all four donors exceeded non-shared ones in generation probability. Tissue TCR repertoires likely differ from these blood-only repertoires.

The CDR3 is made up of 13 amino acids. Germline V gives CDR1 SNHLY, CDR2 FYNNEI. Concerning this clone: What it binds is not known. A junction boundary mismatches the germline segment, possibly from a read error.

Authors' processing steps: Filtering of immunoSEQ junctional sequences could not match full-length read filtering. Measured with immunoSEQ multiplex PCR; TCRdb has only the in-frame clones, and not every one. V and J calls plus clone size are reproduced from that table; the DNA served to infer D and trimming. The profile shows 950,000 to 1,100,000 clones, approximately 80% of them singletons. This TCR was sampled from a man younger than 30 in good health. Some clones in this sample may be carry-over from other donors' samples. The specimen was memory CD4+ T cells from PBMCs. Subset of the sample: CD45RA-negative fraction. V gene TRBV2 combines with J gene TRBJ2-5; D gene uncertain. In nucleotides, the CDR3 is TGTGCCAGCAGTGACGTGGGTCAAGAGACCCGGTACTTC. Its protein is CASSDVGQETRYF.